One T cell receptor (beta chain) is described in this entry. Its matching antigen is unknown. Treg sorting used a CD4+CD25+CD127-/low gate. V was shortened by 1 base and J by 9 bases, with 22 bases between the two germline ends. This CDR3 comprises 17 residues. Germline CDR1 SGHAT, CDR2 FQNNGV. TCRdb re-called the 5' RACE reads through MiXCR, storing one row per CDR3 protein. The sample records about 10,000 distinct CDR3 sequences, 14% being singletons. Study observations and caveats: The larger cohort examined one V-J beta rearrangement, not whole repertoires. The TCR gene usage of tumor memory CD4+ T cells clustered together with blood and lymph node memory CD4+ cells and with lymph node naive CD4+ cells.

The chain carries TRBV11-2 and TRBJ2-1, with D possibly matching TRBD2 (6 bases). The origin of this receptor is a female donor with breast cancer. Sequencing was carried out using Tregs sorted from blood. CDR3 in amino acids: CASSLVLKARGVGEQFF. DNA of the CDR3: TGTGCCAGCAGCTTAGTGCTGAAAGCGCGGGGAGTCGGTGAGCAGTTCTTC.